The entry that follows covers one TCR beta chain sequence. What it binds is unknown. The source material, RNA transcripts, was used to amplify TCR beta CDR3 regions. First-round RT-PCR targeting the TCR CDR3 was performed with the HTBI primer set. A single record per CDR3 protein comes from TCRdb applying MiXCR to the multiplex PCR reads. Of more than 600,000 distinct CDR3 sequences listed, about a sixth were seen once; the top ten hold approximately 8.4%. This sample is part of a study of T cells in Graves' hyperthyroidism and ophthalmopathy. Notes on the study in general: Most expanded thyroid clonotypes above 0.001 recurred in blood.

Each 10 ml fresh peripheral blood draw supplied the PBMCs. The CDR3 runs to 16 residues. Germline values: CDR1 MDHEN, CDR2 SYDVKM. The J segment lost 5 bases and the V segment lost 6 bases, leaving 9 bases of the junction unmatched. Sequences were obtained from blood. The TCR was taken from a man between 18 and 29 years old with Graves' hyperthyroidism. The chain combines TRBV28 with TRBJ2-5; 13 nucleotides match TRBD2. The CDR3 DNA sequence: TGTGCCAGCAGCCATTGGACTAGCGGGAGTTGGGAGACCCAGTACTTC. Translated, it gives CASSHWTSGSWETQYF.